This T cell receptor (beta chain) was sequenced during a study of monozygotic twins with cystic fibrosis. The CDR3 has 15 residues. Between the trimmed V and J ends, which lost 0 bases and 6 bases, there was a span of 12 bases. Germline-derived CDR1 and CDR2 are KGHSH and LQKENI. This table comes from immunoSEQ multiplex PCR, and its TCRdb copy is limited to in-frame clones, with some not included. Altogether roughly 11,000 clones are present, 70% to 90% being singletons, with the ten largest covering approximately 0.54%. Sequencing input: blood. This sequence originates from a man aged 18 to 30 with cystic fibrosis. This rearrangement joins TRBV18 to TRBJ1-5; D unresolved. CDR3: CASSPPLGRGQPQHF. The CDR3 DNA reads TGTGCCAGCTCACCACCCCTGGGGAGAGGTCAGCCCCAGCATTTT. Full variable domain (rest looked up from reference TRBV18 and TRBJ1-5): NAGVMQNPRHLVRRRGQEARLRCSPMKGHSHVYWYRQLPEEGLKFMVYLQKENIIDESGMPKERFSAEFPKEGPSILRIQQVVRGDSAAYFCASSPPLGRGQPQHFGDGTRLSIL.